Listed here are 9 T cell receptor beta chains from one sample, sequenced in a study of T cells in localized non-small cell lung cancer. TCRdb keeps only in-frame clones here, not all; method: immunoSEQ multiplex PCR. The table shows roughly 58,000 clones, with 81% occurring only once. Sequencing used PBMCs, obtained before any cancer treatment. The receptors were gathered from a man aged 35-69 years with stage II lung adenocarcinoma.

This chain uses TRBV19 with TRBJ1-5; 9 nucleotides match TRBD1. J lost 5 bases, V lost 11 bases, and 10 bases had no gene match. This CDR3 is 14 amino acids long. The V gene's germline CDR1 is LNHDA and CDR2 SQIVND (reference sequence). In DNA, the CDR3 is TGTGCCGGATCAGATCGACAGGGGGATCAGCCCCAGCATTTT. Translating it yields CAGSDRQGDQPQHF.

The chain joins TRBV11-3 to TRBJ2-1, with TRBD2 matching over 10 bases. The length of the CDR3 is 18 residues. V was clipped by 5 bases and J by 4 bases; unmatched bases: 14. Looked up from germline, CDR1 is SGHNT and CDR2 is YENEEA. The CDR3 DNA sequence: TGTGCCAGCAGCCCCCTTATAGCGGGAGGAGCCCCGTACAATGAGCAGTTCTTC. Amino acids: CASSPLIAGGAPYNEQFF.

This clone has only one observation. CDR3 residues: CASSEPGGSSIGELFF. CDR3 DNA: TGTGCCAGCAGTGAACCTGGCGGGAGTTCGATCGGGGAGCTGTTTTTT. The J gene is TRBJ2-2, the V gene TRBV2; 7 positions match TRBD2. The V gene end was trimmed by 2 bases and the J gene end by 7 bases; junction bases not matched to a gene: 10. Germline CDR1 reads SNHLY; CDR2 reads FYNNEI. The CDR3 contains 16 residues.

This clone was observed once. The chain joins TRBV11-2 to TRBJ1-2, with 8 nucleotides matching TRBD1. Trimming removed 5 bases from V and 4 bases from J; junction bases left unmatched: 12. This CDR3 spans 16 amino acids. In germline, CDR1 is SGHAT, CDR2 FQNNGV. The CDR3 is CASSPTPGQGSYGYTF. Here the CDR3 DNA reads TGTGCCAGCAGCCCCACACCCGGACAGGGTTCCTATGGCTACACCTTC.

This clone occurred a few times. V is TRBV6-4 and J is TRBJ1-1; D perhaps matches TRBD1 (5 bases). Trimming pared 6 bases from V and 7 bases from J, leaving 9 bases between. CDR3 length: 11 amino acids. Germline values: CDR1 MRHNA, CDR2 SNTAGT. In DNA, the CDR3 is TGTGCCAGCAGCCAGGGTGGTGAAGCTTTCTTT. Translation: CASSQGGEAFF.

The gene calls are TRBV11-2 and TRBJ2-1, with D possibly TRBD1 on 6 matching bases. V gave up 6 bases and J gave up 2 bases, with 17 bases separating them. The CDR3 sequence is 16 residues long. Germline lookup yields CDR1 SGHAT and CDR2 FQNNGV. The CDR3 DNA reads as TGTGCCAGCAGTCCGATACAGGGTTGGGCCTACAATGAGCAGTTCTTC. Its protein product is CASSPIQGWAYNEQFF.

The chain has TRBV4-2 and TRBJ2-7; TRBD2 agrees at 11 bases. Germline V CDR1 and CDR2: LGHNA, YNFKEQ. V was pared by 1 base and J by 6 bases, with 2 bases of the junction left unmatched. The CDR3 runs to 14 residues. CDR3 DNA sequence: TGTGCCAGCAGCCAAGTAGCGGGAGGGTTCGAGCAGTACTTC. This codes for CASSQVAGGFEQYF.

The gene calls are TRBV7-9 and TRBJ1-1; 9 bases are shared with TRBD1. Per the germline V gene, CDR1 is SEHNR and CDR2 is FQNEAQ (reference sequence). V trimming: 3 bases; J trimming: 5 bases; junction bases outside the gene matches: 10. The length of the CDR3 is 16 residues. The CDR3 nucleotides are TGTGCCAGCAGCTTTGGGGACAGGGTAAAAAGGACTGAAGCTTTCTTT. Amino acid sequence: CASSFGDRVKRTEAFF.

J is TRBJ2-7 and V is TRBV7-9; possibly TRBD1 for D (6 bases). This CDR3 contains 14 residues. V shed 6 bases and J shed 3 bases, with 15 bases lying between them. CDR1 SEHNR and CDR2 FQNEAQ come from the germline V gene (reference sequence). Here the CDR3 DNA reads TGTGCCAGCAGATCATTGACAGGCAACTACGAGCAGTACTTC. Residues: CASRSLTGNYEQYF. Complete variable domain (other parts from reference TRBV7-9 and TRBJ2-7): DTGVSQNPRHKITKRGQNVTFRCDPISEHNRLYWYRQTLGQGPEFLTYFQNEAQLEKSRLLSDRFSAERPKGSFSTLEIQRTEQGDSAMYLCASRSLTGNYEQYFGPGTRLTVT.